The table lists the clone carrying this T cell receptor beta chain with many counts. TCRdb reanalysed the RT-PCR reads using MiXCR and keeps one entry per CDR3 protein. The sample holds approximately 720,000 distinct CDR3 sequences, 11% to 15% seen once. The ends were cut back, 5 bases at V and 9 bases at J, with 23 bases in the middle. The CDR3 contains 16 residues. Per germline, CDR1 SGHTA and CDR2 FQGTGA. The sequencing sample was made of memory CD4+ T cells from blood. The chain has TRBV7-3 and TRBJ2-1; D call uncertain. This clonotype was obtained from a female donor in good health, serving as a healthy control. CDR3 sequence (DNA): TGTGCCAGCAGCCCCGACTGGAACCGAGCTCCTGCTGAGCAGTTCTTC. Translation gives CASSPDWNRAPAEQFF.